This TCR beta chain was identified in a study of vaccination effects on CD4 cells after COVID-19. Study background: All study participants received two doses of BNT162b2 or mRNA-1273 vaccine.

The ends lost 1 base at V and 3 bases at J; junction bases unmatched: 16. Per the germline V gene, CDR1 is SGHRS and CDR2 is YFSETQ. CDR3 length: 19 residues. Sequencing was performed with immunoSEQ multiplex PCR; in TCRdb, only in-frame clones are kept and a portion is missing. This sample has approximately 45,000 clones, with roughly 72% found just once. Comments on this clone: Its antigen remains unknown.

At the end of approximately 10 days of culture, CD4+ T cells were isolated. From March to December 2020, the person had a SARS-CoV-2 infection that was confirmed by PCR. The clonotype originates from a human donor who had a prior SARS-CoV-2 infection. The chain employs TRBV5-1 and TRBJ2-7; 10 bases are a match to TRBD2. This specimen was CD4+ T cells from PBMCs cultured without peptide, taken before COVID-19 vaccination. The CDR3 spells CASSLSPLKTAGGYYEQYF. Here the CDR3 DNA reads TGCGCCAGCAGCTTGTCCCCCTTGAAGACAGCGGGGGGGTACTACGAGCAGTACTTC.